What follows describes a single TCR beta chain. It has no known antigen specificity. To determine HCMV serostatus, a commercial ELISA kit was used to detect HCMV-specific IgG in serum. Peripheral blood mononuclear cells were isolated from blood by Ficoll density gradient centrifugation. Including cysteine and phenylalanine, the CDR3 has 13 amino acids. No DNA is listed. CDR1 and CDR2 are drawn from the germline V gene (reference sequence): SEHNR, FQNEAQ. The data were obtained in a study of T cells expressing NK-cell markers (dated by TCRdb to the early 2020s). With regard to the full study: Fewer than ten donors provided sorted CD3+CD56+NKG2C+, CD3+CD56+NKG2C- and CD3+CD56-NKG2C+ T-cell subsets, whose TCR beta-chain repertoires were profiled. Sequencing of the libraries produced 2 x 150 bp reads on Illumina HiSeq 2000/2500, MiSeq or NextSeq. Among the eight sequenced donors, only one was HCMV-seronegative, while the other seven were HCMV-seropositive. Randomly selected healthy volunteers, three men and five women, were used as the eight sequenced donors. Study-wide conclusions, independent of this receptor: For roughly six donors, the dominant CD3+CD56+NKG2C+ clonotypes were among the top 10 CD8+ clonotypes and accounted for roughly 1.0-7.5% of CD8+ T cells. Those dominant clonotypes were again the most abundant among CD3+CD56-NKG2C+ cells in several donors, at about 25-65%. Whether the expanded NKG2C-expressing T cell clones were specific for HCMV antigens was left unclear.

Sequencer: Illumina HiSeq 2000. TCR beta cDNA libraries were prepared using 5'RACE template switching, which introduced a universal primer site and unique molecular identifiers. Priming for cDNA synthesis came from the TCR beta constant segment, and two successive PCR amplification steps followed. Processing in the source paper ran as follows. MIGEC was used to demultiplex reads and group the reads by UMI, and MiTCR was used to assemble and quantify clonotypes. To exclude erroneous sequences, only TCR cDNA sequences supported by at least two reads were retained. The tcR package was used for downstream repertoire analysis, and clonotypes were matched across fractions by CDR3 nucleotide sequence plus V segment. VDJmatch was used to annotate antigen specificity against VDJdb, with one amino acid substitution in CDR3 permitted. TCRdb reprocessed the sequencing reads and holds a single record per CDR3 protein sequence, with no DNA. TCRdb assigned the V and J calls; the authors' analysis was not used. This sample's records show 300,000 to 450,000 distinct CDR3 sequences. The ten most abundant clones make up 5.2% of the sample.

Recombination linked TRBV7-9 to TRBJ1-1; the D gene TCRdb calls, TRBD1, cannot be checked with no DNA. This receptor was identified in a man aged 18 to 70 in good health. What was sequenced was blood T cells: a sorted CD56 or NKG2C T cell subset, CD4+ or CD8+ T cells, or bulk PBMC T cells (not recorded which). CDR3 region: CASSLAQTGLAFF. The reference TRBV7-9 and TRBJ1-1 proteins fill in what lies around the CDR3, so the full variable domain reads DTGVSQNPRHKITKRGQNVTFRCDPISEHNRLYWYRQTLGQGPEFLTYFQNEAQLEKSRLLSDRFSAERPKGSFSTLEIQRTEQGDSAMYLCASSLAQTGLAFFGQGTRLTVV.